This TCR beta chain was captured in a study of T cells in Graves' hyperthyroidism and ophthalmopathy. The V end lost 8 bases, the J end lost 0 bases, and 11 bases lay between the germline ends. The CDR3 is 13 residues long. Germline values: CDR1 WNHNN, CDR2 SYGVQD (reference sequence). The investigators amplified TCR beta CDR3 regions from RNA transcripts. RT-PCR in the first round (using the HTBI primer set) targeted the TCR CDR3. TCRdb used MiXCR to reprocess the multiplex PCR reads, holding one entry per CDR3 protein. Here the sample spans about 410,000 distinct CDR3 sequences, roughly 14% being singletons.

The chain recombines TRBV10-1 with TRBJ2-7; D perhaps matches TRBD2 (6 bases). Sequenced material: blood. The sequence came from a man between 18 and 35 years old with Graves' ophthalmopathy. The CDR3 protein is CASWAGNSYEQYF. DNA for the CDR3: TGCGCCAGCTGGGCGGGAAACTCCTACGAGCAGTACTTC.